The rows below give T cell receptor beta chains drawn from one sample of a study of CD8+ T cells in alopecia areata. Repertoires were generated with immunoSEQ multiplex PCR, while TCRdb's copy carries only in-frame clones and drops some. The sample lists 95,000 to 120,000 clones, 50% to 60% occurring once. Sequenced material: NKG2D-low CD8+ T cells sorted from blood. Source of these receptors: a human donor with alopecia areata. Each CDR3 is given with its conserved first and last residue. D genes are given only for firm matches. Rows give clone size only sometimes, using once, few, many, or a class for an expanded clone.

abundance	j_gene	d_gene	v_gene	CDR3aa	CDR3nt
once	TRBJ1-5	-	TRBV5-6	CASSLGGYQPQHF	TGTGCCAGCAGCTTGGGGGGATATCAGCCCCAGCATTTT
-	TRBJ2-1	TRBD2	TRBV12-5	CASGLLPIQREYSYNEQFF	TGTGCTAGTGGTTTGTTGCCTATCCAGCGGGAGTACTCCTACAATGAGCAGTTCTTC
few	TRBJ2-7	TRBD1	TRBV28	CASRRQGIYYEQYF	TGTGCCAGCAGACGACAGGGGATTTACTACGAGCAGTACTTC
-	TRBJ2-2	TRBD2	TRBV9	CASSASGSNTGELFF	TGTGCCAGCAGCGCCAGCGGGAGTAACACCGGGGAGCTGTTTTTT
-	TRBJ2-4	-	TRBV28	CASSSRGRGYIQYF	TGTGCCAGCAGTTCTAGGGGGAGAGGGTACATTCAGTACTTC
-	TRBJ2-5	-	TRBV9	CASSAGSGRETQYF	TGTGCCAGCAGCGCAGGATCAGGGAGAGAGACCCAGTACTTC
few	TRBJ2-3	TRBD2	TRBV29-1	CSVAGTSDGTDTQYF	TGCAGCGTCGCCGGGACTAGCGACGGCACAGATACGCAGTATTTT
few	TRBJ2-5	-	TRBV28	CASSFSERSQETQYF	TGTGCCAGCAGTTTTAGCGAGCGGAGCCAAGAGACCCAGTACTTC
once	TRBJ2-7	TRBD1	TRBV27	CASSPRTGSYEQYF	TGTGCCAGCAGTCCGCGGACAGGTTCGTACGAGCAGTACTTC
few	TRBJ2-7	TRBD2	TRBV19	CASSGGGLLKQYF	TGTGCCAGTTCCGGGGGGGGGCTTCTGAAGCAGTACTTC
-	TRBJ2-1	TRBD2	TRBV5-1	CASSFETSGDEQFF	TGCGCCAGCAGCTTCGAGACTAGCGGGGATGAGCAGTTCTTC
-	TRBJ2-1	-	TRBV7-8	CASSSYPAGATDNEQFF	TGTGCCAGCAGCTCCTATCCCGCAGGGGCAACGGACAATGAGCAGTTCTTC
-	TRBJ1-5	TRBD1	TRBV27	CASSLAGGNQPQHF	TGTGCCAGCAGTTTAGCAGGGGGGAATCAGCCCCAGCATTTT
-	TRBJ2-5	-	TRBV5-1	CASSAKSTARRETQYF	TGCGCCAGCTCCGCAAAATCGACAGCGCGAAGGGAGACCCAGTACTTC
-	TRBJ2-1	TRBD2	TRBV2	CASSVGLAGDNEQFF	TGTGCCAGCAGTGTCGGACTAGCGGGAGACAATGAGCAGTTCTTC
-	TRBJ1-2	-	TRBV7-9	CASSGVGHTPNYGYTF	TGTGCCAGCAGCGGGGTGGGTCACACGCCTAACTATGGCTACACCTTC
-	TRBJ2-1	TRBD2	TRBV18	CASSPQFLAGGLSYNEQFF	TGTGCCAGCTCACCACAGTTTCTAGCGGGAGGCCTCTCCTACAATGAGCAGTTCTTC
-	TRBJ2-1	-	TRBV14	CASTPGGGNEQFF	TGTGCCAGCACTCCTGGGGGTGGAAATGAGCAGTTCTTC
-	TRBJ2-7	TRBD2	TRBV2	CASMELAGVYYEQYF	TGTGCCAGCATGGAACTAGCGGGAGTCTACTACGAGCAGTACTTC
few	TRBJ1-1	-	TRBV2	CASIRTEEAFF	TGTGCCAGCATCAGGACAGAGGAAGCTTTCTTT
-	TRBJ2-2	-	TRBV28	CASSDRRTGELFF	TGTGCCAGCAGTGACCGAAGGACCGGGGAGCTGTTTTTT
-	TRBJ2-1	TRBD2	TRBV9	CASSRRLAGTYNEQFF	TGTGCCAGCAGTCGTAGACTAGCGGGGACCTACAATGAGCAGTTCTTC
few	TRBJ2-6	-	TRBV27	CASSTGANVLTF	TGTGCCAGCAGTACTGGGGCCAACGTCCTGACTTTC
-	TRBJ1-2	TRBD1	TRBV27	CASSGRGSGPYTF	TGTGCCAGCAGTGGCAGGGGGTCCGGACCCTACACCTTC
-	TRBJ2-3	-	TRBV6-6	CASSYRDMVDTQYF	TGTGCCAGCAGTTACAGGGATATGGTAGATACGCAGTATTTT
few	TRBJ2-2	-	TRBV19	CASSIVSNTGELFF	TGTGCCAGTAGTATAGTTTCTAACACCGGGGAGCTGTTTTTT
-	TRBJ1-1	-	TRBV2	CARRVTEAFF	TGTGCCAGAAGGGTCACTGAAGCTTTCTTT
few	TRBJ2-5	-	TRBV14	CASSQDTRDQETQYF	TGTGCCAGCAGCCAAGACACTAGAGACCAAGAGACCCAGTACTTC
-	TRBJ1-1	-	TRBV27	CASSWGPNTEAFF	TGTGCCAGCAGTTGGGGGCCAAACACTGAAGCTTTCTTT
-	TRBJ2-3	TRBD1	TRBV27	CASSLRDRVTDTQYF	TGTGCCAGCAGCCTCCGGGACAGGGTCACAGATACGCAGTATTTT
-	TRBJ2-3	TRBD2	TRBV7-3	CASSGTGGRGDTQYF	TGTGCCAGCAGCGGAACGGGCGGGAGAGGAGATACGCAGTATTTT
-	TRBJ1-4	-	TRBV29-1	CSVAGAGKLFF	TGCAGCGTTGCAGGGGCGGGAAAACTGTTTTTT
-	TRBJ1-1	-	TRBV5-6	CASSLGAEAFF	TGTGCCAGCAGCTTAGGGGCTGAAGCTTTCTTT
-	TRBJ2-1	-	TRBV28	CASSLSNEQFF	TGTGCCAGCAGTTTAAGCAATGAGCAGTTCTTC
once	TRBJ2-7	-	TRBV25-1	CASSGPSEEQYF	TGTGCCAGCAGTGGGCCGTCTGAAGAGCAGTACTTC
-	TRBJ2-1	TRBD1	TRBV7-9	CASSFRDRGYNEQFF	TGTGCCAGCAGCTTCCGGGACAGGGGATACAATGAGCAGTTCTTC
few	TRBJ2-1	TRBD2	TRBV6-4	CASSRGLATLNEQFF	TGTGCCAGCAGTCGCGGACTAGCGACGCTTAATGAGCAGTTCTTC